The 21 T cell receptor beta chains below come from one sample, sequenced in a study of blood T cell repertoires in COVID-19 (dated by TCRdb to about 2020). Libraries were made using the immunoSEQ multiplex PCR assay. TCRdb mirrors the immuneACCESS table, restricted to in-frame sequences. Some clones are absent from its copies; in checked studies, under half trace to an unresolved V gene, and the reason for the others is unknown. Here the sample has 200,000 to 250,000 clones; around 90% occur a single time. The top ten clones comprise 1.4% to 1.5% of the sample. Sample: peripheral blood. The origin of the receptors is a man between 18 and 29 years old with active or convalescent COVID-19.

The V call is TRBV9, the J call TRBJ2-3, with a possible D match to TRBD2 (6 bases). Between the trimmed V and J ends, which lost 3 bases and 8 bases, there was a span of 19 bases. Germline CDR1 reads SGDLS; CDR2 reads YYNGEE. The CDR3 covers 15 residues. DNA for the CDR3: TGTGCCAGCAGCGCCAGCGGGTCCCCGCAGGGTACGCAGTATTTT. It encodes CASSASGSPQGTQYF.

V usage is TRBV30 and J usage is TRBJ1-6; a possible D gene is TRBD1 (5 bases). The CDR3 is 13 amino acids. CDR1 is GTSNPN and CDR2 is SVGIG in the germline V gene (reference sequence). Trimming pared 0 bases from V and 14 bases from J, leaving 14 bases between. In DNA form, the CDR3 reads TGTGCCTGGAGTGTACATGGTGGGGGGTCCCTCCACTTT. Encoded protein: CAWSVHGGGSLHF.

The chain couples TRBV5-1 to TRBJ2-1; 13 positions agree with TRBD2. Losses at the gene ends were 4 bases for V and 7 bases for J; bases not matched to a gene: 8. Germline values: CDR1 SGHRS, CDR2 YFSETQ. The CDR3 extends over 16 amino acids. CDR3 protein: CASSLGLAGVFNEQFF. Here the CDR3 DNA reads TGCGCCAGCAGCCTCGGACTAGCGGGAGTCTTTAATGAGCAGTTCTTC.

This chain joins TRBV4-2 and TRBJ1-3; no firm D call. Trimming shortened V by 0 bases and J by 2 bases, and 14 bases separated the two germline ends. This CDR3 spans 17 amino acids. CDR1 is LGHNA, CDR2 YNFKEQ, per germline. The CDR3 sequence: CASSQESLSSTGNTIYF. The CDR3 DNA reads TGTGCCAGCAGCCAAGAGTCACTTTCAAGCACTGGAAACACCATATATTTT.

This clone was seen once. V gene TRBV27 combines with J gene TRBJ1-2; weak D call: TRBD1 (6 bases). Per the germline V gene, CDR1 is MNHEY and CDR2 is SMNVEV (reference sequence). The CDR3 runs 14 residues. Trimming removed 2 bases from V and 4 bases from J, with 11 bases in between. CDR3 sequence: CASSLEGTSYGYTF. In nucleotides, the CDR3 is TGTGCCAGCAGTTTAGAAGGGACATCCTATGGCTACACCTTC.

V and J are TRBV30 and TRBJ1-4, with TRBD1 matching over 8 bases. The CDR3 contains 15 residues. Germline trimming cut 3 bases from V and 4 bases from J; bases unmatched to any gene: 7. Germline V gene data show CDR1 as GTSNPN and CDR2 as SVGIG (reference sequence). CDR3 sequence (DNA): TGTGCCTGGAGGGCAGGGGGCCGCGTTAATGAAAAACTGTTTTTT. Protein product: CAWRAGGRVNEKLFF.

V is TRBV10-2 and J is TRBJ2-3, with D hard to call. V lost 2 bases and J lost 9, with 15 bases in between. The germline gives CDR1 WSHSY, CDR2 SAAADI. The CDR3 spans 14 residues. CDR3 in amino acids: CASSEAATRETQYF. CDR3 coding DNA: TGCGCCAGCAGTGAGGCGGCAACGCGCGAAACGCAGTATTTT.

This clone was seen a handful of times. The same CDR3 can be traced to other DNA sequences in this sample. The chain links TRBV6-1 to TRBJ1-5; tentatively, D is TRBD1 (6 bases). CDR3 length equals 16 residues. V was pared by 1 base and J by 6 bases, with 16 bases between. Germline lookup yields CDR1 MNHNS and CDR2 SASEGT. The CDR3 spells CASSEGSGGGGQPQHF. In DNA, the CDR3 is TGTGCCAGCAGTGAAGGCTCGGGGGGCGGGGGTCAGCCCCAGCATTTT.

The V call is TRBV19, the J call TRBJ2-7, with 10 bases aligning to TRBD2. Trimming cost V 6 bases and J 6 bases; bases outside gene matches: 2. Germline CDR1 reads LNHDA; CDR2 reads SQIVND (reference sequence). The CDR3 is 12 residues long. The CDR3 loop reads CASSPSGSEQYF. DNA of the CDR3: TGTGCCAGTAGCCCTAGCGGGAGCGAGCAGTACTTC.

The chain employs TRBV27 and TRBJ1-4; 7 bases map to TRBD1. CDR3 length equals 14 residues. The V gene end was trimmed by 7 bases and the J gene end by 8 bases; junction bases not matched to a gene: 10. Germline lookup yields CDR1 MNHEY and CDR2 SMNVEV (reference sequence). The CDR3 region has the DNA TGTGCCAGCACCAAACAGGGGATAGGGGAAAAACTGTTTTTT. Encoded protein: CASTKQGIGEKLFF.

J is TRBJ2-6 and V is TRBV7-7; 10 bases match TRBD1. Germline CDR1 SSHAT, CDR2 FNYEAQ (reference sequence). CDR3 length: 17 residues. Germline trimming cut 5 bases from V and 1 base from J; bases unmatched to any gene: 5. The CDR3 region is CASSPRQGASGANVLTF. The CDR3, as DNA: TGTGCCAGCAGCCCCAGACAGGGGGCTTCTGGGGCCAACGTCCTGACTTTC.

The chain has TRBV30 and TRBJ2-1, with 10 positions matching TRBD1. Germline CDR1 reads GTSNPN; CDR2 reads SVGIG (reference sequence). CDR3 length: 16 residues. V was pared by 3 bases and J by 3 bases, with 8 bases of the junction left unmatched. This chain's CDR3 is CAWRLTGQGGYNEQFF. The CDR3 region has the DNA TGTGCCTGGAGACTAACCGGACAGGGGGGCTACAATGAGCAGTTCTTC.

The CDR3 DNA is TGTGCCAGCAGTCTGGACGGGGGACGTGAAGCTTTCTTT. Amino acids: CASSLDGGREAFF. This chain links TRBV2 with TRBJ1-1; a weak D match, TRBD1 (5 bases). V dropped 5 bases and J dropped 7 bases, with 14 bases sitting between them. Looked up from germline, CDR1 is SNHLY and CDR2 is FYNNEI. The CDR3 length is 13 residues.

The gene calls are TRBV28 and TRBJ1-2; D is unresolved. Germline V lookup: CDR1 MDHEN, CDR2 SYDVKM. Trimming left V 5 bases short and J 0 bases short, with 19 bases between. The CDR3 covers 17 residues. The CDR3 bases are TGTGCCAGCAGTCAAGTCGGCAGAGGATCCTCTAACTATGGCTACACCTTC. As protein: CASSQVGRGSSNYGYTF.

V gene TRBV24-1 combines with J gene TRBJ1-6; D is undetermined. The germline V gene encodes CDR1 KGHDR and CDR2 SFDVKD. The V and J ends lost 5 bases and 8 bases respectively, with 9 bases between them. This CDR3 region has 13 residues. DNA of the CDR3: TGTGCCACCAGTGGGCCGAGGGATTCACCCCTCCACTTT. This codes for CATSGPRDSPLHF.

The gene calls are TRBV6-5 and TRBJ1-2; 7 bases align to TRBD1. The germline gives CDR1 MNHEY, CDR2 SVGAGI. CDR3 size: 14 residues. V lost 8 bases to trimming and J lost 0 bases; unmatched junction nucleotides: 6. The CDR3: CASSGQLANYGYTF. CDR3 sequence (DNA): TGTGCCAGCTCGGGACAGCTTGCTAACTATGGCTACACCTTC.

The CDR3 sequence is CASRTPGGDYEQYF. The CDR3 coding sequence is TGTGCCAGCAGAACCCCGGGGGGGGACTACGAGCAGTACTTC. The genes are TRBV2 and TRBJ2-7; 8 bases map to TRBD2. Germline V CDR1 and CDR2: SNHLY, FYNNEI. Trimming at V came to 6 bases and at J to 3 bases, leaving 7 bases not matched to a gene. The CDR3 length is 14 residues.

The V call is TRBV6-2 or TRBV6-3, the J call TRBJ1-2; 8 positions match TRBD1. This CDR3 is built from 14 residues. The V gene's germline CDR1 is MNHEY and CDR2 SVGEGT. V lost 5 bases to trimming and J lost 3 bases; unmatched junction nucleotides: 5. The chain's CDR3 is CASSTRTGYYGYTF. The CDR3, as DNA: TGTGCCAGCAGTACCCGGACAGGGTACTATGGCTACACCTTC.

The table lists this clone with a few counts. The V gene is TRBV27, the J gene TRBJ1-4; TRBD1 agrees at 7 bases. After removal of 5 bases from V and 7 bases from J, the junction contained 7 bases not matched to a gene. The CDR3 runs 14 residues. Germline V gene data show CDR1 as MNHEY and CDR2 as SMNVEV (reference sequence). CDR3 bases: TGTGCCAGCAGTATAGGGGGACAGCCTGAAAAACTGTTTTTT. It yields the protein CASSIGGQPEKLFF.

The chain combines TRBV20-1 with TRBJ2-7, with a weak D call TRBD2 (6 bases). The CDR3 is 13 amino acids. Germline CDR1 reads DFQATT; CDR2 reads SNEGSKA (reference sequence). Trimming took off 3 bases at V and 6 bases at J, with 15 bases between the two ends. CDR3 bases: TGCAGTGCTAGTCGGGGGACCCTCGGCGAGCAGTACTTC. Amino acids: CSASRGTLGEQYF.

The V and J genes are TRBV9 and TRBJ1-1, with 7 nucleotides matching TRBD1. The germline V gene encodes CDR1 SGDLS and CDR2 YYNGEE. J lost 11 bases, V lost 0 bases, and 7 bases had no gene match. CDR3 length: 13 amino acids. CDR3 region: CASSVAGGQSAFF. Written as DNA, the CDR3 is TGTGCCAGCAGCGTAGCTGGGGGACAGTCGGCTTTCTTT.